The 10 T cell receptor beta chains given below trace back to one sample, sequenced in a study of Ad26.COV2.S vaccination and SARS-CoV-2 variants. TCRdb keeps only in-frame clones here, not all; method: immunoSEQ multiplex PCR. Here the sample spans under 500,000 clones, about 90% being singletons. Treatment here: around 19 received Ad26.COV2.S at low or high dose, single or two shots; roughly five received placebo; per-sample allocation not given. Sampling was performed 63 days after the first vaccine or placebo injection. The input for sequencing was peripheral blood, taken in a trial of Ad26.COV2.S vaccine versus placebo. Receptor source: a person aged 18-65 years who received the Ad26.COV2.S COVID-19 vaccine or a placebo.

The chain carries TRBV7-6 and TRBJ2-1; no firm D call. Germline values: CDR1 SGHVS, CDR2 FNYEAQ. The CDR3 totals 14 residues. The V gene lost 1 base and the J gene lost 2 bases, with 6 bases spanning the gap. The CDR3 loop reads CASSLGGTYNEQFF. CDR3 bases: TGTGCCAGCAGCTTAGGAGGAACCTACAATGAGCAGTTCTTC.

The rearrangement uses TRBV4-3 and TRBJ2-7; D gene ambiguous. V dropped 5 bases and J dropped 0 bases, with 23 bases sitting between them. The CDR3 spans 18 residues. Germline lookup yields CDR1 LGHNA and CDR2 YSLEER. The CDR3 spells CASSELVEGGGVSYEQYF. CDR3 nucleotide sequence: TGCGCCAGCAGCGAATTAGTAGAAGGCGGTGGTGTCTCCTACGAGCAGTACTTC.

The gene calls are TRBV9 and TRBJ2-3; a possible D gene is TRBD2 (6 bases). Trimming removed 1 base at V and 4 bases at J, with 13 bases between. Looked up from germline, CDR1 is SGDLS and CDR2 is YYNGEE. The CDR3 has 15 residues. CDR3 sequence reads: CASSVTGLGPDTQYF. In DNA, the CDR3 is TGTGCCAGCAGCGTAACGGGACTCGGACCAGATACGCAGTATTTT.

This sequence joins TRBV7-8 and TRBJ1-2; unclear D gene. Trimming stripped 0 bases from V and 2 bases from J, with 7 bases between. Germline V lookup: CDR1 SGHVS, CDR2 FQNEAQ. This CDR3 is built from 14 residues. In nucleotides, the CDR3 is TGTGCCAGCAGCTTAGCTGGACCCAACTATGGCTACACCTTC. It codes for CASSLAGPNYGYTF.

The chain employs TRBV5-1 and TRBJ2-1; the D call may be TRBD1 or TRBD2 (6 bases each). CDR1 and CDR2 (germline): SGHRS, YFSETQ. This CDR3 has 15 amino acids. Trimming removed 6 bases at V and 4 bases at J, with 17 bases between. Here the CDR3 DNA reads TGCGCCAGCACCGCGGCGGGACAACCTTACAATGAGCAGTTCTTC. Its protein is CASTAAGQPYNEQFF.

This sequence joins TRBV20-1 and TRBJ1-1; TRBD1 is a possible D gene (5 bases). Germline values: CDR1 DFQATT, CDR2 SNEGSKA (reference sequence). V was trimmed by 3 bases and J by 6 bases, leaving 11 bases between them. The CDR3 is 12 residues long. The CDR3 DNA reads as TGCAGTGCTAGTACAGGTATCGCTGAAGCTTTCTTT. Translated: CSASTGIAEAFF.

The chain couples TRBV7-8 to TRBJ2-1, with unresolved D. Germline CDR1 reads SGHVS; CDR2 reads FQNEAQ. Trimming removed 1 base from V and 3 bases from J, with 13 bases in between. The CDR3 totals 16 residues. DNA for the CDR3: TGTGCCAGCAGCTTAGGTGTCGCGGAAAACTACAATGAGCAGTTCTTC. This encodes CASSLGVAENYNEQFF.

The V and J genes are TRBV28 and TRBJ2-7; 7 nucleotides line up with TRBD1. Germline assignment: CDR1 MDHEN and CDR2 SYDVKM. V was clipped by 3 bases and J by 2 bases; unmatched bases: 7. This CDR3 spans 15 amino acids. The CDR3, as DNA: TGTGCCAGCAGTTTCCGGGGACAGAAGGCCTACGAGCAGTACTTC. Residues: CASSFRGQKAYEQYF.

The chain employs TRBV10-1 and TRBJ2-7, with no clear D. There are 14 residues in the CDR3. Per germline, CDR1 WNHNN and CDR2 SYGVQD (reference sequence). The V end was cut by 2 bases, the J end by 7 bases, with 15 bases between. CDR3 in amino acids: CASSEANDPREQYF. As DNA, the CDR3 is TGCGCCAGCAGTGAGGCCAACGACCCTAGGGAGCAGTACTTC.

This rearrangement joins TRBV14 to TRBJ1-2; 10 nucleotides match TRBD1. CDR3 length: 16 residues. Looked up from germline, CDR1 is SGHDN and CDR2 is FVKESK. The J segment lost 8 bases and the V segment lost 0 bases, leaving 9 bases of the junction unmatched. The CDR3 DNA sequence: TGTGCCAGCAGCCAAGATCGGGACAGGGGATGGAGCGGCTACACCTTC. Amino acid sequence: CASSQDRDRGWSGYTF.